This T cell receptor beta chain was observed in a study of PD-1 blockade in classical Hodgkin lymphoma. As for the study in general: Patients received nivolumab 3 mg/kg intravenously every 2 weeks. Study results and limitations: Those achieving complete response showed baseline diversity like newly diagnosed patients. The repertoire differences lack a defined cause, possibly disease activity or prior therapy.

Here immunoSEQ multiplex PCR was the method, and the copy in TCRdb shows in-frame clones only, minus some. The table lists more than 25,000 clones, about nine tenths of them singletons. Germline V CDR1 and CDR2: SGHRS, YFSETQ. The CDR3 sequence is 17 residues long. With 0 bases clipped from V and 5 bases from J, the junction kept 10 bases outside the gene matches. Concerning this clone: Its antigen is still unknown.

Each patient relapsed following autologous stem cell transplantation, and prior brentuximab vedotin exposure differed. The TCR sequence derives from a human donor with classical Hodgkin lymphoma. The rearrangement links TRBV5-1 to TRBJ2-5, with 10 bases that match TRBD1. This specimen was peripheral blood mononuclear cells (PBMCs), taken at baseline. This CDR3 reads CASSLGTTGGMEETQYF. The CDR3 bases are TGCGCCAGCAGCTTGGGGACGACAGGGGGCATGGAGGAGACCCAGTACTTC.